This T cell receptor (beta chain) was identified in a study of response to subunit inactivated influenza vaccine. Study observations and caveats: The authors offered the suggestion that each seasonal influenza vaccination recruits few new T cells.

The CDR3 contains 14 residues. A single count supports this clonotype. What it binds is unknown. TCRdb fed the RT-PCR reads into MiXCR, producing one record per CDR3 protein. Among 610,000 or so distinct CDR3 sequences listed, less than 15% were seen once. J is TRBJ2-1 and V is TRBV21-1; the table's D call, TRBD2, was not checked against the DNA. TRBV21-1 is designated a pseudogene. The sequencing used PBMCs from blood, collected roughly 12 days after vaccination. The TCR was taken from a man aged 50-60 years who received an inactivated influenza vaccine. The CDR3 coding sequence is TGTGAGACCTATTCAACTAGCGGGAGCAATGAGCAGTTCTTC. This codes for CETYSTSGSNEQFF.